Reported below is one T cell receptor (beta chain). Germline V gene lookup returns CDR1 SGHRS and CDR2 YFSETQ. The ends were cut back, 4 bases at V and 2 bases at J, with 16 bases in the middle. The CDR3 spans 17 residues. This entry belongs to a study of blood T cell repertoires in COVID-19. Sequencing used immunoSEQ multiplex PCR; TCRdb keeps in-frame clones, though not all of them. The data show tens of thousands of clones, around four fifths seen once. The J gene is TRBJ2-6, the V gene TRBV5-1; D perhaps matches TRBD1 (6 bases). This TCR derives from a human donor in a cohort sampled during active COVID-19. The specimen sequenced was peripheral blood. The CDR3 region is CASSLGHSITGANVLTF. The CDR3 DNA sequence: TGCGCCAGCAGCCTGGGACACTCGATCACTGGGGCCAACGTCCTGACTTTC.